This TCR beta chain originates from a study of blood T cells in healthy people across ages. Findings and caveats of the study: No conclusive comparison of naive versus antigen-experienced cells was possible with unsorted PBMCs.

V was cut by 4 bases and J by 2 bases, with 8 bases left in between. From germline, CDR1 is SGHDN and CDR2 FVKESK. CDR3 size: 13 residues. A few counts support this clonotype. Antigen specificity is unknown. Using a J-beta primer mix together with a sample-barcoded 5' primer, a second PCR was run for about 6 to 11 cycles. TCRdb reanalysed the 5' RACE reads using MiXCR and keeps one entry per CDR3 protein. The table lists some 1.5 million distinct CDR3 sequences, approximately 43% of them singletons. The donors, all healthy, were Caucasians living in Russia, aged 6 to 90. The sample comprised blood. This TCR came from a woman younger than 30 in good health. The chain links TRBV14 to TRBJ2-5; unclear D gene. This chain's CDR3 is CASSLMDQETQYF. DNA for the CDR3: TGTGCCAGCAGCCTTATGGATCAAGAGACCCAGTACTTC. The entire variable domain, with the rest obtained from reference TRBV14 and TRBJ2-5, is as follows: EAGVTQFPSHSVIEKGQTVTLRCDPISGHDNLYWYRRVMGKEIKFLLHFVKESKQDESGMPNNRFLAERTGGTYSTLKVQPAELEDSGVYFCASSLMDQETQYFGPGTRLLVL.